Presented here are 24 T cell receptor beta chains from one specimen sequenced in a study of T cell responses to AZD1222 COVID-19 vaccine. Some clones are missing from TCRdb's copy, which holds only in-frame ones; the method was immunoSEQ multiplex PCR. The data contain roughly 43,000 clones, around 80% of them seen just once; the ten biggest clones take up about a fifth. Sequenced material: peripheral blood, taken 28 days after the second dose of the MenACWY control vaccine. The origin of the receptors is an adult who received the MenACWY meningococcal vaccine as a control.

The rearrangement uses TRBV18 and TRBJ1-1; D perhaps matches TRBD1 (5 bases). This CDR3 is built from 13 residues. The germline CDR1 and CDR2 sequences are KGHSH and LQKENI. The V end lost 8 bases, the J end lost 4 bases, and 14 bases lay between the germline ends. For the CDR3, the DNA is TGTGCCAGCAAACCGGGGGGTAGCACTGAAGCTTTCTTT. Protein sequence: CASKPGGSTEAFF.

This clone has a handful of counts. This chain joins TRBV19 and TRBJ2-7; 7 bases align to TRBD1. Germline trimming cut 3 bases from V and 6 bases from J; bases unmatched to any gene: 5. Looked up from germline, CDR1 is LNHDA and CDR2 is SQIVND (reference sequence). The CDR3 loop spans 13 amino acids. The CDR3 loop is CASSMLGDSEQYF. In DNA form, the CDR3 reads TGTGCCAGTAGTATGTTGGGGGACAGCGAGCAGTACTTC.

CDR3 sequence (DNA): TGTGCCTGGGCCCTACAGGGCTCTGGAAACACCATATATTTT. Its translation is CAWALQGSGNTIYF. The genes are TRBV30 and TRBJ1-3, with D perhaps matching TRBD1 (6 bases). The CDR3 has 14 amino acids. Trimming cost V 5 bases and J 0 bases, with 11 bases left between them. From germline, CDR1 is GTSNPN and CDR2 SVGIG (reference sequence).

This rearrangement joins TRBV14 to TRBJ1-5; D possibly corresponds to TRBD1 (5 bases). The V gene lost 1 base and the J gene lost 9 bases, with 19 bases spanning the gap. CDR3 length equals 16 residues. CDR1 is SGHDN and CDR2 is FVKESK in the germline V gene. CDR3 sequence: CASSQVLGKGSGPQHF. CDR3 DNA sequence: TGTGCCAGCAGCCAAGTTCTGGGAAAGGGGTCAGGGCCCCAGCATTTT.

The rearrangement links TRBV23-1 to TRBJ1-3; TRBD1 aligns across 9 bases. TRBV23-1 is reported as an ORF; its role is uncertain. This CDR3 has 20 residues. The J segment lost 10 bases and the V segment lost 11 bases, leaving 33 bases of the junction unmatched. CDR3 in DNA: TGCGCCCGATTCTCGATAAACCGGGACAGGGTCTTTGTCCCACAACGAACCATATATTTT. Protein product: CARFSINRDRVFVPQRTIYF.

This clone was found once. The chain employs TRBV11-2 and TRBJ2-6; D is ambiguous. V lost 7 bases to trimming and J lost 4 bases, with 2 bases between them. The germline CDR1 and CDR2 sequences are SGHAT and FQNNGV. This CDR3 is built from 11 residues. CDR3 protein: CASTGANVLTF. The DNA for the CDR3 is TGTGCCAGCACCGGGGCCAACGTCCTGACTTTC.

The rearrangement uses TRBV19 and TRBJ1-5; no reliable D call. Trimming shortened V by 3 bases and J by 2 bases, and 11 bases separated the two germline ends. The CDR3 is 15 amino acids. Germline lookup yields CDR1 LNHDA and CDR2 SQIVND (reference sequence). The CDR3 sequence is CASSISNIGNQPQHF. CDR3 in DNA: TGTGCCAGTAGTATCTCTAACATAGGCAATCAGCCCCAGCATTTT.

This clone occurred once. The chain links TRBV7-6 to TRBJ1-6, with 7 bases matching TRBD1. Germline V lookup: CDR1 SGHVS, CDR2 FNYEAQ. V trimming: 5 bases; J trimming: 4 bases; junction bases outside the gene matches: 8. This CDR3 spans 16 amino acids. CDR3 amino acids: CASSPMGRGYNSPLHF. CDR3 nucleotide sequence: TGTGCCAGCAGCCCCATGGGCAGGGGGTATAATTCACCCCTCCACTTT.

CDR3 amino acids: CASSPGTDGRSPLHF. Written as DNA, the CDR3 is TGCGCCAGCAGTCCGGGGACAGACGGCAGGTCACCCCTCCACTTT. The V gene is TRBV10-2, the J gene TRBJ1-6, with 7 positions matching TRBD1. After removal of 5 bases from V and 10 bases from J, the junction contained 11 bases not matched to a gene. The V gene's germline CDR1 is WSHSY and CDR2 SAAADI. This CDR3 has 15 amino acids.

The chain employs TRBV3-1 (or the pseudogene TRBV3-2) and TRBJ2-3, with 8 bases matching TRBD2. Germline CDR1 reads LGHDT; CDR2 reads YNNKEL (reference sequence). The CDR3 runs 17 residues. V was pared by 4 bases and J by 0 bases, with 9 bases of the junction left unmatched. Here the CDR3 reads CASSLRTSGSSTDTQYF. CDR3 DNA: TGTGCCAGCAGCCTTCGCACTAGCGGCTCTAGCACAGATACGCAGTATTTT.

The CDR3 DNA is TGTGCCAGCGCCGGGAGGCGAGAGACCCAGTACTTC. Residues: CASAGRRETQYF. This sequence joins TRBV7-9 and TRBJ2-5; TRBD2 agrees at 7 bases. CDR1 is SEHNR and CDR2 is FQNEAQ in the germline V gene (reference sequence). V lost 8 bases and J lost 4; bases outside the gene matches: 4. This CDR3 contains 12 residues. Full variable domain (rest looked up from reference TRBV7-9 and TRBJ2-5): DTGVSQNPRHKITKRGQNVTFRCDPISEHNRLYWYRQTLGQGPEFLTYFQNEAQLEKSRLLSDRFSAERPKGSFSTLEIQRTEQGDSAMYLCASAGRRETQYFGPGTRLLVL.

The chain employs TRBV11-3 and TRBJ2-3; maybe TRBD2 (8 bases). Germline CDR1 and CDR2: SGHNT and YENEEA. The CDR3 consists of 15 residues. V was clipped by 5 bases and J by 2 bases, with 14 bases between them. CDR3 sequence (DNA): TGTGCCAGCAGCGCGGGGGGACAGCCCACAGATACGCAGTATTTT. Protein product: CASSAGGQPTDTQYF. The full variable domain, in which reference TRBV11-3 and TRBJ2-3 provide the parts outside the CDR3, is EAGVVQSPRYKIIEKKQPVAFWCNPISGHNTLYWYLQNLGQGPELLIRYENEEAVDDSQLPKDRFSAERLKGVDSTLKIQPAELGDSAVYLCASSAGGQPTDTQYFGPGTRLTVL.

The V and J genes are TRBV5-8 and TRBJ2-5; TRBD1 aligns across 9 bases. This CDR3 is 15 amino acids long. Germline V gene lookup returns CDR1 SGHTS and CDR2 YDEGEE. With V trimmed by 4 bases and J by 0 bases, 4 bases remained unmatched. CDR3 in DNA: TGTGCCAGCAGCACTGGACAGGGGCACCAAGAGACCCAGTACTTC. Residues: CASSTGQGHQETQYF.

This chain connects TRBV6-2 or TRBV6-3 to TRBJ2-5; D perhaps matches TRBD2 (5 bases). Germline V lookup: CDR1 MNHEY, CDR2 SVGEGT. The CDR3 extends over 14 amino acids. Trimming removed 5 bases at V and 5 bases at J, with 15 bases between. CDR3 residues: CASSPSGIWETQYF. CDR3 bases: TGTGCCAGCAGTCCCTCCGGGATCTGGGAGACCCAGTACTTC.

This chain joins TRBV11-3 and TRBJ2-1; D perhaps matches TRBD1 (5 bases). Trimming removed 1 base at V and 8 bases at J, with 9 bases between. The CDR3 covers 13 residues. CDR1 SGHNT and CDR2 YENEEA come from the germline V gene. The CDR3 DNA sequence: TGTGCCAGCAGCTTAGGACAGAAGGATGAGCAGTTCTTC. Encoded protein: CASSLGQKDEQFF.

The genes are TRBV28 and TRBJ1-1; 9 nucleotides align to TRBD1. V trimming: 5 bases; J trimming: 4 bases; junction bases outside the gene matches: 5. The germline V gene has CDR1 MDHEN and CDR2 SYDVKM. The CDR3 is made up of 14 amino acids. The DNA for the CDR3 is TGTGCCAGCAGTCAAGACAGGGGGGGCACTGAAGCTTTCTTT. This encodes CASSQDRGGTEAFF. Variable domain in full (rest from reference TRBV28 and TRBJ1-1): DVKVTQSSRYLVKRTGEKVFLECVQDMDHENMFWYRQDPGLGLRLIYFSYDVKMKEKGDIPEGYSVSREKKERFSLILESASTNQTSMYLCASSQDRGGTEAFFGQGTRLTVV.

The chain recombines TRBV5-6 with TRBJ2-5, with TRBD1 matching over 7 bases. This CDR3 has 14 amino acids. Trimming cost V 2 bases and J 7 bases; bases outside gene matches: 8. Germline CDR1 is SGHDT and CDR2 is YYEEEE. DNA of the CDR3: TGTGCCAGCAGCTTTGGACAGGAAGGAGGGACCCAGTACTTC. The encoded protein is CASSFGQEGGTQYF. The full variable domain, rest sourced from reference TRBV5-6 and TRBJ2-5, is DAGVTQSPTHLIKTRGQQVTLRCSPKSGHDTVSWYQQALGQGPQFIFQYYEEEERQRGNFPDRFSGHQFPNYSSELNVNALLLGDSALYLCASSFGQEGGTQYFGPGTRLLVL.

The J gene is TRBJ1-3, the V gene TRBV11-2; D gene ambiguous. The CDR3 is made up of 15 amino acids. Germline V gene data show CDR1 as SGHAT and CDR2 as FQNNGV. V was pared by 5 bases and J by 0 bases, with 11 bases between. The CDR3 DNA reads as TGTGCCAGCAGCCCTACGACTCTCTCTGGAAACACCATATATTTT. This translates into CASSPTTLSGNTIYF.

This clone was seen just once. The chain employs TRBV19 and TRBJ2-4; the match to TRBD1 covers 10 bases. V lost 0 bases and J lost 0; bases outside the gene matches: 8. The CDR3 spans 19 residues. Germline V gives CDR1 LNHDA, CDR2 SQIVND (reference sequence). The CDR3 nucleotides are TGTGCCAGTAGTATAGATCCACCGGACAGGGGGGGAGCCAAAAACATTCAGTACTTC. It translates to CASSIDPPDRGGAKNIQYF.

This clone was seen more than once but under ten times. This chain joins TRBV24-1 and TRBJ2-2; D is unresolved. Trimming took off 1 base at V and 0 bases at J, with 14 bases between the two ends. Germline values: CDR1 KGHDR, CDR2 SFDVKD. The CDR3 covers 18 residues. The CDR3 DNA follows: TGTGCCACCAGTGATTTTCCGCCCCTGGAGTCGAACACCGGGGAGCTGTTTTTT. Its protein is CATSDFPPLESNTGELFF.

This clone was seen a few times. This sequence joins TRBV2 and TRBJ2-7, with TRBD1 identical over 8 bases. The CDR3 runs 14 residues. After removal of 2 bases from V and 5 bases from J, the junction contained 5 bases not matched to a gene. Germline loops: CDR1 SNHLY, CDR2 FYNNEI. The DNA of the CDR3 is TGTGCCAGCAGTGAAAGTATGGACAGGGACGAGCAGTACGTC. Translated, it gives CASSESMDRDEQYV.

The chain couples TRBV9 to TRBJ1-2; no firm D call. V lost 0 bases to trimming and J lost 8 bases, with 11 bases between them. The germline CDR1 and CDR2 sequences are SGDLS and YYNGEE. CDR3 length equals 13 residues. CDR3 nucleotides: TGTGCCAGCAGCGTAGACGACTGGAGGGGCTACACCTTC. Its translation is CASSVDDWRGYTF.

CDR3 amino acids: CATSRGGSGNTGELFF. DNA of the CDR3: TGTGCCACCAGCAGAGGCGGTAGCGGAAACACCGGGGAGCTGTTTTTT. This sequence joins TRBV15 and TRBJ2-2; maybe TRBD2 (6 bases). From germline, CDR1 is LNHNV and CDR2 YYDKDF (reference sequence). The V end was cut by 1 base, the J end by 2 bases, with 11 bases between. The CDR3 has 16 residues.

The chain employs TRBV5-1 and TRBJ2-3; 8 bases align to TRBD2. V was pared by 5 bases and J by 1 base, with 15 bases of the junction left unmatched. The CDR3 spans 18 residues. CDR1 and CDR2 (germline): SGHRS, YFSETQ. The CDR3 reads CASRPSQRGRWGTDTQYF. The DNA for the CDR3 is TGCGCCAGCAGACCATCCCAGCGGGGGCGTTGGGGCACAGATACGCAGTATTTT.